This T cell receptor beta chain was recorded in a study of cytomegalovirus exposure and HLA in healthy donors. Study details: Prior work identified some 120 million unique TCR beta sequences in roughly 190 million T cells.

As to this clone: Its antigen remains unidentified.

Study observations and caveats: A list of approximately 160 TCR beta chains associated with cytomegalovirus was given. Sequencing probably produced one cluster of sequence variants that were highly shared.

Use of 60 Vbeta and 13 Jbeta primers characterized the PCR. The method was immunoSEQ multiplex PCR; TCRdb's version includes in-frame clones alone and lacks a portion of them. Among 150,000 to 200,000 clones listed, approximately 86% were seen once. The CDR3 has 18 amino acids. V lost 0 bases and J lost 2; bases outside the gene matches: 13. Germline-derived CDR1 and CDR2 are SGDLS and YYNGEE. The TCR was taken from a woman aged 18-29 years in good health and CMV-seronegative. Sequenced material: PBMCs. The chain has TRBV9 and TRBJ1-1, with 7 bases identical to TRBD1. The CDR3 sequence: CASSVGDSLRGGNTEAFF. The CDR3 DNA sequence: TGTGCCAGCAGCGTAGGGGACAGCCTACGGGGGGGAAACACTGAAGCTTTCTTT.